These 2 T cell receptor beta chains originate from one sample sequenced in a study of naive and memory T cell subsets. The beta constant-region primer was an equimolar mix of two oligonucleotides covering TRBC1 and TRBC2. MiXCR, run by TCRdb on the UMI-ligation and nested PCR reads, gives a single entry per CDR3 protein. The repertoire has approximately 89,000 distinct CDR3 sequences, 7% of them found once; the top ten carry 1.6%. The source material was central memory CD4+ T cells from blood. All receptors derive from a human donor in good health.

This clonotype was counted ten times or more. The chain couples TRBV11-1 to TRBJ2-7, with D unclear. Germline V lookup: CDR1 SGHAT, CDR2 FQDESV (reference sequence). The V gene lost 5 bases and the J gene lost 0 bases, with 5 bases spanning the gap. The CDR3 length is 12 residues. The CDR3 nucleotides are TGTGCCAGCAGCCCTAGCTCCTACGAGCAGTACTTC. This encodes CASSPSSYEQYF.

This clonotype has a count of ten or more. The chain couples TRBV7-2 to TRBJ1-6, with TRBD1 matching 11 bases. CDR3 length: 19 residues. Looked up from germline, CDR1 is SGHTA and CDR2 is FQGNSA. Losses at the gene ends were 3 bases for V and 7 bases for J; bases not matched to a gene: 14. The CDR3 DNA follows: TGTGCCAGCAGCTTCCGGCCTTCCTCCGGGACAGGGGGGAATTCACCCCTCCACTTT. Amino acids: CASSFRPSSGTGGNSPLHF.